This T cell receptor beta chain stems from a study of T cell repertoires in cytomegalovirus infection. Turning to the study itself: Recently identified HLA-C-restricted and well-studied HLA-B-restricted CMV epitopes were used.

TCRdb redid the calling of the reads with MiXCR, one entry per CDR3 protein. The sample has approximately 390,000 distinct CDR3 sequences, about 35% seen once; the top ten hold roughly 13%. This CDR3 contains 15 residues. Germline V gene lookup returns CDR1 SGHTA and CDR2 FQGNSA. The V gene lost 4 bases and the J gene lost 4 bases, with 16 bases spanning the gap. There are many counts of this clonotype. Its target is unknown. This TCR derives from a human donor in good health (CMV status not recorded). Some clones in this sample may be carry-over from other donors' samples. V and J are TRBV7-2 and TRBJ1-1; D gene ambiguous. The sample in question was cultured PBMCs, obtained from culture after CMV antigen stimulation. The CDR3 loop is CASSSNRGWGTEAFF. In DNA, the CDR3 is TGTGCCAGCAGCTCCAACCGGGGATGGGGCACTGAAGCTTTCTTT.